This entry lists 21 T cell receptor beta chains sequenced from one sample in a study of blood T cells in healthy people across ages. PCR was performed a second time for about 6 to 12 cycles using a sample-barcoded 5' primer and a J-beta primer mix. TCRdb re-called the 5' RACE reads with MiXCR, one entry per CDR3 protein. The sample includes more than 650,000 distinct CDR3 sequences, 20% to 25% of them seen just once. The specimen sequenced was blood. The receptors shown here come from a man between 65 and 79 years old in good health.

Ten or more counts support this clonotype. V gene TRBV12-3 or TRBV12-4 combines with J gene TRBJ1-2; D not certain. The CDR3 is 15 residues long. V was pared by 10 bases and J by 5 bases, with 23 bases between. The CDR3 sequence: CATGISASPGYGYTF. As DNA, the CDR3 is TGTGCCACCGGAATCAGTGCCAGCCCGGGTTATGGCTACACCTTC.

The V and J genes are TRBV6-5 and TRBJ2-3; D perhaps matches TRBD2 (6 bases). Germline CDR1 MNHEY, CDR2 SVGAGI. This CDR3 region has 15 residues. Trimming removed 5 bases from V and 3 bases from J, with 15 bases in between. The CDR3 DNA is TGTGCCAGCAGTAGCCGACTAGTGGGGACAGATACGCAGTATTTT. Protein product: CASSSRLVGTDTQYF.

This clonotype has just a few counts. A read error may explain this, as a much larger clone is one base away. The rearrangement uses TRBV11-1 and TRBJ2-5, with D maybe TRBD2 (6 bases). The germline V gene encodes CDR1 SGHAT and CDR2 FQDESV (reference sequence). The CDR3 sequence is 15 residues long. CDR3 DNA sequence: TGTGTCAGCAGCTCCGGGACTCCGTACCAAGAGACCCAGTACTTC. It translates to CVSSSGTPYQETQYF. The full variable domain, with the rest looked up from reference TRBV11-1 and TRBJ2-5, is EAEVAQSPRYKITEKSQAVAFWCDPISGHATLYWYRQILGQGPELLVQFQDESVVDDSQLPKDRFSAERLKGVDSTLKIQPAELGDSAMYLCVSSSGTPYQETQYFGPGTRLLVL.

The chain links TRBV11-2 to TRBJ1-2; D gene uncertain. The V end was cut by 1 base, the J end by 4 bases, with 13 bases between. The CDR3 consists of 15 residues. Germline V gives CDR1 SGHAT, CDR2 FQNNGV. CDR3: CASSLGLAGSYGYTF. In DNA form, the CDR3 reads TGTGCCAGCAGCTTAGGGTTAGCGGGGTCCTATGGCTACACCTTC.

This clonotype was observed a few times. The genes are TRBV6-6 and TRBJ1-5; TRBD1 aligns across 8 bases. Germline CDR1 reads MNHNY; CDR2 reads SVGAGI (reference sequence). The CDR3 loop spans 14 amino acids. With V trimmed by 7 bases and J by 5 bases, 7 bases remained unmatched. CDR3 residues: CASTNQGAHQPQHF. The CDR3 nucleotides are TGTGCCAGCACCAATCAGGGGGCACATCAGCCCCAGCATTTT.

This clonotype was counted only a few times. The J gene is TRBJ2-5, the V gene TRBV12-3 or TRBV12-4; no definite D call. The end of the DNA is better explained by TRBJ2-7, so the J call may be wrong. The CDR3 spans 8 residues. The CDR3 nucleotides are TGTGCCAGCAACGAGCAGTACGTC. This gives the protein CASNEQYV.

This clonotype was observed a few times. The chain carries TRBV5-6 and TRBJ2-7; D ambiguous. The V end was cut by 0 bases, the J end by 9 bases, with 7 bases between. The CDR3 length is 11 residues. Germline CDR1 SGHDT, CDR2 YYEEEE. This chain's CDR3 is CASSLGGWQYF. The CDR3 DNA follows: TGTGCCAGCAGCTTGGGGGGTTGGCAGTACTTC.

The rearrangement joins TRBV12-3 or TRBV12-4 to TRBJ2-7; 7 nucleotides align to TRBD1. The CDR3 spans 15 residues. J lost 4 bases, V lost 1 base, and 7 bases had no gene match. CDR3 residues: CASSLEIGTVYEQYF. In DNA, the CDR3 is TGTGCCAGCAGTTTAGAAATCGGGACAGTGTACGAGCAGTACTTC.

The DNA of the CDR3 is TGTGCCAGCACCAACCCCGGGACGCACGAAAAACTGTTTTTT. Residues: CASTNPGTHEKLFF. This chain uses TRBV27 with TRBJ1-4, with D possibly matching TRBD1 (5 bases). The CDR3 is 14 residues long. V gave up 7 bases and J gave up 8 bases, with 17 bases separating them. Germline-derived CDR1 and CDR2 are MNHEY and SMNVEV (reference sequence).

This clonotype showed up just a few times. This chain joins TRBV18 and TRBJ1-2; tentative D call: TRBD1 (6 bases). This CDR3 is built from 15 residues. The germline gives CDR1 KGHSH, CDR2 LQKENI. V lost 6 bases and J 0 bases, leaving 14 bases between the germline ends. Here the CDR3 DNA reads TGTGCCAGCTCGTCGGGGACAATCGCTAACTATGGCTACACCTTC. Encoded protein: CASSSGTIANYGYTF.

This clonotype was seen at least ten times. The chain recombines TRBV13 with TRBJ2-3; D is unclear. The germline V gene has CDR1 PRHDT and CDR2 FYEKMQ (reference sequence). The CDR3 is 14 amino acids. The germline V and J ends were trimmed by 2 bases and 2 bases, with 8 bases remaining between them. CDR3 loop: CASSLNVVTDTQYF. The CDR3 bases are TGTGCCAGCAGCTTAAACGTAGTCACAGATACGCAGTATTTT.

The CDR3 nucleotides read TGTGCCAGCAGCCCACCTAGCGGCCGCGTTGTTGAGCAGTTCTTC. Translation: CASSPPSGRVVEQFF. The rearrangement joins TRBV9 to TRBJ2-1; 7 bases align to TRBD2. This CDR3 is 15 amino acids long. Germline V gene sequence: CDR1 SGDLS, CDR2 YYNGEE. Losses at the gene ends were 4 bases for V and 9 bases for J; bases not matched to a gene: 13.

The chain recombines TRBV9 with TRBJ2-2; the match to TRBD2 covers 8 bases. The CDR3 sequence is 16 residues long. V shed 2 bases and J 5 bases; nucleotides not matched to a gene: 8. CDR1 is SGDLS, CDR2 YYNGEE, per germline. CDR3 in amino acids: CASSVTAGEGTGELFF. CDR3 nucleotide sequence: TGTGCCAGCAGCGTCACAGCGGGGGAAGGAACCGGGGAGCTGTTTTTT.

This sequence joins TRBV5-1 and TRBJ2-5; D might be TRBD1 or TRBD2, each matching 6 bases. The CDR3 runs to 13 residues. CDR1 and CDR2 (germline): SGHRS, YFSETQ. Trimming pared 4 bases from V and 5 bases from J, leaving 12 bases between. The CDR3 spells CASSQGTLETQYF. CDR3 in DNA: TGCGCCAGCAGCCAGGGGACTTTGGAGACCCAGTACTTC.

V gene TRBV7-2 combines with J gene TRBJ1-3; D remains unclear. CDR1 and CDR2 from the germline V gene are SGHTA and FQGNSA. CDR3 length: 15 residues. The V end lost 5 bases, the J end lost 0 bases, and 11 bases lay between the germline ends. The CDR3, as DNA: TGTGCCAGCAGCCCGGCCAGTAGCTCTGGAAACACCATATATTTT. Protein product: CASSPASSSGNTIYF.

CDR3 nucleotides: TGTGCCAGCAGTCTTGTCGGTACAGCGAGTAGCACAGATACGCAGTATTTT. Translated: CASSLVGTASSTDTQYF. The chain carries TRBV12-3 or TRBV12-4 and TRBJ2-3; no reliable D call. Deletions cut 5 bases from V and 0 bases from J, with 18 bases between. The CDR3 is 17 residues long.

CDR3 residues: CASSSVLRKTSEAGGPPNTDTQYF. CDR3 coding DNA: TGTGCCAGCAGCTCTGTCCTGCGTAAAACTTCCGAAGCGGGAGGCCCCCCGAACACAGATACGCAGTATTTT. The V gene is TRBV7-1, the J gene TRBJ2-3; TRBD2 aligns across 9 bases. TRBV7-1 is marked as an open reading frame, function uncertain. V lost 3 bases and J lost 2; bases outside the gene matches: 30. The CDR3 loop spans 24 amino acids.

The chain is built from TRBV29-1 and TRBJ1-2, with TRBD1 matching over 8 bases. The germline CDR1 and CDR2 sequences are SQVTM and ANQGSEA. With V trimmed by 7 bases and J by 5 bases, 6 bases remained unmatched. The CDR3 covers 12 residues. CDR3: CSDWRTGYGYTF. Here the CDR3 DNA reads TGCAGCGACTGGAGGACAGGGTATGGCTACACCTTC.

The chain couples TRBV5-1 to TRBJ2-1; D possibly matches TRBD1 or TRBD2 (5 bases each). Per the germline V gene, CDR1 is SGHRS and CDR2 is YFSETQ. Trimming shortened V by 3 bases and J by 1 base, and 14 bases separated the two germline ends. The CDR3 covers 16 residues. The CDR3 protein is CASSSQGAPSYNEQFF. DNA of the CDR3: TGCGCCAGCAGCTCCCAGGGAGCACCATCCTACAATGAGCAGTTCTTC.

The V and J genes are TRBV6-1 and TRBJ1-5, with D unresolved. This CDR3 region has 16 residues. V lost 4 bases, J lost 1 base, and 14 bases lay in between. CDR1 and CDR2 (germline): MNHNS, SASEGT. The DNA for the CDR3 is TGTGCCAGCAGTGGTCTCCTTCTATTGAGCAATCAGCCCCAGCATTTT. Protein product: CASSGLLLLSNQPQHF.

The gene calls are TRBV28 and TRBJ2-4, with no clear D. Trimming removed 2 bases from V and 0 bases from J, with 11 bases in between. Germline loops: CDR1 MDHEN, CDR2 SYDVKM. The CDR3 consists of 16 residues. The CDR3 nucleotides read TGTGCCAGCAGTTTACAGGACGGTCTAGCCAAAAACATTCAGTACTTC. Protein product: CASSLQDGLAKNIQYF.